The rows below give T cell receptor beta chains drawn from one sample of a study of technical replicates of blood from several donors. TCRdb keeps only in-frame clones here, not all; method: immunoSEQ multiplex PCR. The table records over 45,000 clones, around nine tenths of them present only once. Sequenced input: PBMCs. These receptors all stem from a human donor in good health. Some clones in this sample may be carry-over from other donors' samples. The CDR3 runs from the conserved cysteine through the conserved F or W. The D gene is left open where the match is weak.

v_gene: TRBV10-1
d_gene: TRBD1
CDR3aa: CASRYRGLSNQPQHF

v_gene: TRBV7-9
d_gene: TRBD2
CDR3aa: CASRGLLETQYF

v_gene: TRBV10-3
d_gene: NA
CDR3aa: CAISGSLVAGILPNTEAFF

v_gene: TRBV19
d_gene: TRBD2
CDR3aa: CASSELASGNYEQYF

v_gene: TRBV4-1
d_gene: NA
CDR3aa: CASSQGEVNTEAFF

v_gene: TRBV6-5
d_gene: NA
CDR3aa: CASTQSAGELFF

v_gene: TRBV12-5
d_gene: NA
CDR3aa: CASGNGRENTEAFF

v_gene: TRBV9
d_gene: NA
CDR3aa: CASSPVPNIGAFF

v_gene: TRBV7-9
d_gene: TRBD1
CDR3aa: CATRPGQGTDTQYF

v_gene: TRBV27
d_gene: NA
CDR3aa: CASSLGLVDNEQFF

v_gene: TRBV6-5
d_gene: TRBD2
CDR3aa: CASRGTSGASYEQYF

v_gene: TRBV9
d_gene: NA
CDR3aa: CASSVRTATNEKLFF

v_gene: TRBV4-3
d_gene: TRBD1
CDR3aa: CASSQDIEDRGFHTF

v_gene: TRBV25-1
d_gene: TRBD2
CDR3aa: CASSTRTSADEQFF

v_gene: TRBV5-4
d_gene: NA
CDR3aa: CASSLEAVVRSGNTIYF

v_gene: TRBV5-4
d_gene: TRBD2
CDR3aa: CASSLGRGAPQYF

v_gene: TRBV6-1
d_gene: TRBD1
CDR3aa: CASREGQGSKYEQYF

v_gene: TRBV6-1
d_gene: TRBD2
CDR3aa: CASKREGNTDTQYF

v_gene: TRBV6-5
d_gene: TRBD2
CDR3aa: CASSSGLAGADYEQYF

v_gene: TRBV5-1
d_gene: TRBD1
CDR3aa: CASSPVGQDWNTEAFF

v_gene: TRBV7-2
d_gene: TRBD2
CDR3aa: CASSLVKTSGPQETQYF

v_gene: TRBV6-5
d_gene: TRBD1
CDR3aa: CASSLGGGNQPQHF

v_gene: TRBV18
d_gene: NA
CDR3aa: CASSQQGGIYEQYF

v_gene: TRBV4-3
d_gene: NA
CDR3aa: CASSPTAGTNEKLFF

v_gene: TRBV30
d_gene: TRBD2
CDR3aa: CSGGRDGEQYF

v_gene: TRBV19
d_gene: NA
CDR3aa: CASSLSFLNTEAFF

v_gene: TRBV7-8
d_gene: NA
CDR3aa: CASSSQGLGYTF

v_gene: TRBV5-6
d_gene: NA
CDR3aa: CASSLAGASNQPQHF

v_gene: TRBV4-3
d_gene: NA
CDR3aa: CASSQDVRTETQYF

v_gene: TRBV19
d_gene: NA
CDR3aa: CASSIQTGNHGYTF

v_gene: TRBV19
d_gene: TRBD1
CDR3aa: CASSQTGGETQYF

v_gene: TRBV7-2
d_gene: TRBD1
CDR3aa: CAVTGGGVGGYTF

v_gene: TRBV12-5
d_gene: NA
CDR3aa: CASGIGQNYGYTF

v_gene: TRBV14
d_gene: TRBD1
CDR3aa: CASSLTGVYQPQHF

v_gene: TRBV5-4
d_gene: NA
CDR3aa: CASSFTRQETQYF

v_gene: TRBV6-6
d_gene: NA
CDR3aa: CASTGAWNYGYTF

v_gene: TRBV7-2
d_gene: TRBD1
CDR3aa: CASSLGTGAHNEQFF

v_gene: TRBV4-2
d_gene: TRBD2
CDR3aa: CASSQVGRASNEQFF

v_gene: TRBV7-2
d_gene: NA
CDR3aa: CASSPQGLNTEAFF

v_gene: TRBV7-3
d_gene: TRBD2
CDR3aa: CASSLMGGETQYF

v_gene: TRBV6-5
d_gene: NA
CDR3aa: CASSYSYQGSYEQYF

v_gene: TRBV18
d_gene: NA
CDR3aa: CASSQPARGGYEQYF

v_gene: TRBV6-5
d_gene: TRBD2
CDR3aa: CASSNRGTSINEQYF

v_gene: TRBV5-1
d_gene: TRBD2
CDR3aa: CASSLGTSPNNEQFF

v_gene: TRBV6-5
d_gene: NA
CDR3aa: CASSSTPRTYEQYF

v_gene: TRBV6-4
d_gene: TRBD1
CDR3aa: CASSALKGAKIQETQYF

v_gene: TRBV2
d_gene: NA
CDR3aa: CASSELVMRGNEQYF

v_gene: TRBV2
d_gene: TRBD1
CDR3aa: CASSEGQGFYEQYF

v_gene: TRBV9
d_gene: NA
CDR3aa: CASTRQPRTGELFF

v_gene: TRBV5-1
d_gene: NA
CDR3aa: CASSLLTAYNEQFF

v_gene: TRBV5-4
d_gene: TRBD2
CDR3aa: CASSLVGLSGAGRETQYF

v_gene: TRBV5-1
d_gene: TRBD1
CDR3aa: CASSLDGTARLVKTEAFF

v_gene: TRBV5-6
d_gene: TRBD1
CDR3aa: CASSLAPGGTYGYTF

v_gene: TRBV11-2
d_gene: TRBD1
CDR3aa: CASSRQTGVNTGELFF